The 27 T cell receptor beta chains given below trace back to one sample, sequenced in a study of OX40 agonist ivuxolimab in advanced cancers. Profiled with immunoSEQ multiplex PCR; TCRdb holds only in-frame clones, not every one. Of approximately 63,000 clones listed, 86% are singletons. The sample consisted of CD4+ or CD8+ T cells sorted from blood, taken in a trial of the OX40 agonist ivuxolimab. These receptors came from an adult with an advanced solid tumor such as melanoma, head and neck, liver or kidney cancer.

A word on this clone: One end of the junction does not line up with germline, which may come from a read error. This chain connects TRBV28 to TRBJ1-6; unclear D gene. This CDR3 spans 12 amino acids. The V gene's germline CDR1 is MDHEN and CDR2 SYDVKM. The CDR3 DNA follows: TGTGCCAGCAGTGTCCTGGGTGGGCCTTGGAACTTT. This codes for CASSVLGGPWNF.

The V gene is TRBV27, the J gene TRBJ2-5, with D tentatively TRBD1 (5 bases). Trimming removed 4 bases at V and 2 bases at J, with 11 bases between. This CDR3 spans 14 amino acids. CDR1 MNHEY and CDR2 SMNVEV come from the germline V gene (reference sequence). CDR3 nucleotide sequence: TGTGCCAGCAGTTCAGGGTCTATTCAAGAGACCCAGTACTTC. Translation: CASSSGSIQETQYF.

The CDR3 loop reads CASSSHQTRISPLHF. CDR3 bases: TGTGCCAGCAGCTCCCACCAGACCCGAATTTCACCCCTCCACTTT. The rearrangement links TRBV7-8 to TRBJ1-6; D gene uncertain. The germline CDR1 and CDR2 sequences are SGHVS and FQNEAQ. The CDR3 is made up of 15 amino acids. V was clipped by 4 bases and J by 9 bases, with 16 bases between them.

The rearrangement links TRBV21-1 to TRBJ1-1; no check of the table's D call, TRBD1, against the DNA was made. TRBV21-1 is a documented pseudogene. The CDR3 runs 17 residues. CDR3 residues: CASSPQGGQGTNTEAFF. DNA of the CDR3: TGTGCCAGCAGCCCCCAGGGGGGACAGGGGACGAACACTGAAGCTTTCTTT.

This chain joins TRBV7-6 and TRBJ2-3; D remains unclear. Germline CDR1 is SGHVS and CDR2 is FNYEAQ. This CDR3 contains 14 residues. V was pared by 3 bases and J by 0 bases, with 7 bases between. The CDR3 DNA sequence: TGTGCCAGCAGCTTTGGTAGTAGCACAGATACGCAGTATTTT. As protein: CASSFGSSTDTQYF.

The V gene is TRBV6-5, the J gene TRBJ1-1, with 7 bases fitting TRBD1. CDR3 length equals 14 residues. Looked up from germline, CDR1 is MNHEY and CDR2 is SVGAGI. V dropped 0 bases and J dropped 4; count of bases not matched to a gene: 2. CDR3 sequence: CASSYSRQGTEAFF. CDR3 sequence (DNA): TGTGCCAGCAGTTACTCGAGACAGGGCACTGAAGCTTTCTTT.

The rearrangement uses TRBV5-1 and TRBJ2-1; the D gene is possibly TRBD2 (6 bases). The germline CDR1 and CDR2 sequences are SGHRS and YFSETQ. The CDR3 covers 12 residues. Between the trimmed V and J ends, which lost 0 bases and 10 bases, there was a span of 8 bases. CDR3 sequence: CASSLEAGEQFF. CDR3 sequence (DNA): TGCGCCAGCAGCTTGGAAGCGGGCGAGCAGTTCTTC.

V gene TRBV11-2 combines with J gene TRBJ2-7; no clear D. Germline values: CDR1 SGHAT, CDR2 FQNNGV. The V and J ends lost 6 bases and 3 bases respectively, with 9 bases between them. CDR3 size: 12 residues. The CDR3 region is CASSISRYEQYF. The CDR3 nucleotides read TGTGCCAGCAGTATCTCTCGCTACGAGCAGTACTTC.

The J gene is TRBJ1-4, the V gene TRBV5-1, with D maybe TRBD1 (6 bases). The CDR3 has 14 residues. The V and J ends lost 4 bases and 6 bases respectively, with 13 bases between them. Germline V gives CDR1 SGHRS, CDR2 YFSETQ. CDR3 nucleotides: TGCGCCAGCAGCCCCGGGACACACGATGAAAAACTGTTTTTT. Amino acids: CASSPGTHDEKLFF.

This sequence joins TRBV5-1 and TRBJ1-5, with D uncertain. The CDR3 has 14 amino acids. Trimming left V 0 bases short and J 3 bases short, with 7 bases between. CDR1 and CDR2 (germline): SGHRS, YFSETQ. CDR3 nucleotides: TGCGCCAGCAGCTTGGAAGGGATCAATCAGCCCCAGCATTTT. Encoded protein: CASSLEGINQPQHF.

J is TRBJ2-7 and V is TRBV30; a possible D gene is TRBD1 (6 bases). Germline CDR1 GTSNPN, CDR2 SVGIG (reference sequence). This CDR3 has 13 residues. With 3 bases removed from V and 6 bases from J, the gap between germline ends came to 15 bases. CDR3: CAWSSRIRGEQYF. The DNA of the CDR3 is TGTGCCTGGAGCTCCCGTATCAGGGGCGAGCAGTACTTC.

The chain uses TRBV5-6 and TRBJ2-3, with 8 bases aligning to TRBD1. V shed 0 bases and J 5 bases; nucleotides not matched to a gene: 5. CDR1 and CDR2 (germline): SGHDT, YYEEEE. This CDR3 comprises 15 residues. CDR3 sequence reads: CASSLERQGLDTQYF. As DNA, the CDR3 is TGTGCCAGCAGCTTGGAGCGACAGGGGTTAGATACGCAGTATTTT.

V and J are TRBV15 and TRBJ1-1; tentative D call: TRBD1 (6 bases). Trimming stripped 11 bases from V and 4 bases from J, with 17 bases between. The CDR3 is made up of 13 amino acids. Germline lookup yields CDR1 LNHNV and CDR2 YYDKDF (reference sequence). DNA of the CDR3: TGTGCCGCCGCCCGGGGGCGGGCCACTGAAGCTTTCTTT. As protein: CAAARGRATEAFF.

This rearrangement joins TRBV7-8 to TRBJ2-7; a possible D gene is TRBD1 (5 bases). The germline V gene encodes CDR1 SGHVS and CDR2 FQNEAQ. The CDR3 length is 14 residues. V lost 0 bases and J 3 bases, leaving 9 bases between the germline ends. In nucleotides, the CDR3 is TGTGCCAGCAGCTTAGCGACAGAGTACTACGAGCAGTACTTC. Protein: CASSLATEYYEQYF.

The V and J genes are TRBV14 and TRBJ2-2; no clear D. V was cut by 3 bases and J by 4 bases, with 9 bases left in between. Germline-derived CDR1 and CDR2 are SGHDN and FVKESK. This CDR3 spans 14 amino acids. CDR3 residues: CASSQARSTGELFF. CDR3 coding DNA: TGTGCCAGCAGCCAGGCAAGGAGCACCGGGGAGCTGTTTTTT.

This clone was counted only a few times. The chain uses TRBV29-1 and TRBJ1-2; TRBD1 matches at 10 bases. Germline V gene lookup returns CDR1 SQVTM and CDR2 ANQGSEA. This CDR3 spans 12 amino acids. Unmatched junction bases numbered 5, after V lost 7 bases and J lost 6 bases. The CDR3 loop reads CSGGQGINGYTF. CDR3 sequence (DNA): TGCAGCGGGGGACAGGGGATAAATGGCTACACCTTC.

This rearrangement joins TRBV19 to TRBJ1-1, with D perhaps TRBD1 (6 bases). This CDR3 is 15 amino acids long. Trimming cost V 7 bases and J 0 bases, with 15 bases left between them. Per the germline V gene, CDR1 is LNHDA and CDR2 is SQIVND (reference sequence). The CDR3 here is CASTIQGIMNTEAFF. DNA of the CDR3: TGTGCCAGTACGATCCAGGGGATCATGAACACTGAAGCTTTCTTT.

The chain combines TRBV5-1 with TRBJ1-1; D is unresolved. Trimming removed 0 bases from V and 1 base from J, with 7 bases in between. Germline assignment: CDR1 SGHRS and CDR2 YFSETQ. The CDR3 covers 14 residues. The CDR3 protein is CASSLVGRNTEAFF. CDR3 DNA sequence: TGCGCCAGCAGCTTGGTCGGCAGGAACACTGAAGCTTTCTTT. The full variable domain, its missing parts supplied by reference TRBV5-1 and TRBJ1-1, is KAGVTQTPRYLIKTRGQQVTLSCSPISGHRSVSWYQQTPGQGLQFLFEYFSETQRNKGNFPGRFSGRQFSNSRSEMNVSTLELGDSALYLCASSLVGRNTEAFFGQGTRLTVV.

This clone was seen just once. This sequence joins TRBV29-1 and TRBJ2-7; the match to TRBD1 covers 7 bases. The trim removed 6 bases at V and 5 bases at J, leaving 4 bases unmatched. This CDR3 spans 11 amino acids. Germline values: CDR1 SQVTM, CDR2 ANQGSEA. CDR3: CSVGTGDEQYF. In DNA form, the CDR3 reads TGCAGCGTGGGCACAGGGGACGAGCAGTACTTC.

The chain employs TRBV7-2 and TRBJ2-7, with TRBD1 as a possible D gene (5 bases). The CDR3 sequence is 15 residues long. Germline CDR1 and CDR2: SGHTA and FQGNSA. Trimming cost V 1 base and J 0 bases, with 10 bases left between them. The CDR3 DNA is TGTGCCAGCAGCTTAGAGGACAATCACTCCTACGAGCAGTACTTC. This codes for CASSLEDNHSYEQYF.

This clone was counted once. This chain uses TRBV29-1 with TRBJ1-2; 7 bases match TRBD1. The length of the CDR3 is 15 residues. Per germline, CDR1 SQVTM and CDR2 ANQGSEA. The V gene end was trimmed by 6 bases and the J gene end by 0 bases; junction bases not matched to a gene: 10. The CDR3 DNA sequence: TGCAGCGTCAGGGCCGAGGGACAGACTAACTATGGCTACACCTTC. Translating gives CSVRAEGQTNYGYTF. Drawing the rest from reference TRBV29-1 and TRBJ1-2, the complete variable domain is SAVISQKPSRDICQRGTSLTIQCQVDSQVTMMFWYRQQPGQSLTLIATANQGSEATYESGFVIDKFPISRPNLTFSTLTVSNMSPEDSSIYLCSVRAEGQTNYGYTFGSGTRLTVV.

The chain has TRBV18 and TRBJ2-6, with D perhaps TRBD2 (5 bases). The CDR3 is 15 residues long. Germline CDR1 reads KGHSH; CDR2 reads LQKENI. V was pared by 6 bases and J by 0 bases, with 9 bases between. The CDR3 loop is CASSPGISGANVLTF. The DNA for the CDR3 is TGTGCCAGCTCTCCCGGGATCTCTGGGGCCAACGTCCTGACTTTC. Supplemented by reference TRBV18 and TRBJ2-6, the full variable domain reads NAGVMQNPRHLVRRRGQEARLRCSPMKGHSHVYWYRQLPEEGLKFMVYLQKENIIDESGMPKERFSAEFPKEGPSILRIQQVVRGDSAAYFCASSPGISGANVLTFGAGSRLTVL.

This clone was seen just once. The chain is built from TRBV10-3 and TRBJ1-3, with 9 bases matching TRBD1. V gave up 11 bases and J gave up 2 bases; unmatched junction bases: 10. The length of the CDR3 is 15 residues. Per the germline V gene, CDR1 is ENHRY and CDR2 is SYGVKD. CDR3: CAAGTGINTGNTIYF. The DNA of the CDR3 is TGTGCCGCCGGGACAGGGATAAATACTGGAAACACCATATATTTT.

The V call is TRBV6-4, the J call TRBJ2-7, with 9 nucleotides matching TRBD2. Germline CDR1 and CDR2: MRHNA and SNTAGT. The CDR3 is 18 amino acids. Unmatched junction bases numbered 14, after V lost 5 bases and J lost 0 bases. CDR3 sequence: CASSWSAGGGKSSYEQYF. The CDR3 DNA sequence: TGTGCCAGCAGTTGGTCCGCGGGAGGGGGAAAAAGCTCCTACGAGCAGTACTTC.

The rearrangement uses TRBV15 and TRBJ1-5, with unresolved D. The CDR3 runs 13 residues. The germline V gene has CDR1 LNHNV and CDR2 YYDKDF (reference sequence). V lost 5 bases to trimming and J lost 5 bases, with 10 bases between them. CDR3 coding DNA: TGTGCCACCAGCTCTAATCTAGATCAGCCCCAGCATTTT. Translating gives CATSSNLDQPQHF.

The J gene is TRBJ2-1, the V gene TRBV5-1; 7 nucleotides agree with TRBD2. Germline CDR1 and CDR2: SGHRS and YFSETQ. Trimming removed 6 bases from V and 1 base from J; junction bases left unmatched: 10. The CDR3 is 16 residues long. The CDR3 nucleotides read TGCGCCAGCAAGGGTGGCGGGGGATCGTCCTACAATGAGCAGTTCTTC. Its translation is CASKGGGGSSYNEQFF.

This clone was observed once. At one boundary the junction diverges from the germline segment, which might be a read error. V is TRBV28 and J is TRBJ2-2, with D perhaps given as TRBD1 or TRBD2 (5 bases each). This CDR3 spans 13 amino acids. Germline V gene lookup returns CDR1 MDHEN and CDR2 SYDVKM. The DNA for the CDR3 is TGTGCCAGCAGTACAAGGGGAGTCCGGGGAGCTGTTTTT. Translated, it gives CASSTRGVRGAVF.